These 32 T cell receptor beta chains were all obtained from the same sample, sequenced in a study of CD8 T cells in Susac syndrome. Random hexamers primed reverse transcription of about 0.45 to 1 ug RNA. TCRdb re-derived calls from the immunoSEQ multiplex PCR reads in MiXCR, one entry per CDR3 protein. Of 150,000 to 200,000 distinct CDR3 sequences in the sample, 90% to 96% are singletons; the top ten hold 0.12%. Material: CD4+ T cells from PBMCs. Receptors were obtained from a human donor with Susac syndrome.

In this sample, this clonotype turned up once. CDR3 amino acids: CSAPEAAYSMYF. As DNA, the CDR3 is TGCAGTGCTCCGGAGGCCGCCTATTCAATGTACTTC. The gene calls are TRBV20-1 and TRBJ2-7; tentatively, D is TRBD2 (5 bases). Trimming pared 5 bases from V and 12 bases from J, leaving 20 bases between. Looked up from germline, CDR1 is DFQATT and CDR2 is SNEGSKA (reference sequence). This CDR3 is built from 12 residues.

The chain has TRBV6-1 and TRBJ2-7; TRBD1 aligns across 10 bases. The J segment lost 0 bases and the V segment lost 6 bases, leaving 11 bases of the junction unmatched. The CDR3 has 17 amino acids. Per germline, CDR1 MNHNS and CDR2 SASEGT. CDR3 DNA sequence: TGTGCCAGCAGCCGCACCGGGACAGGGGCCAGCTCCTACGAGCAGTACTTC. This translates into CASSRTGTGASSYEQYF.

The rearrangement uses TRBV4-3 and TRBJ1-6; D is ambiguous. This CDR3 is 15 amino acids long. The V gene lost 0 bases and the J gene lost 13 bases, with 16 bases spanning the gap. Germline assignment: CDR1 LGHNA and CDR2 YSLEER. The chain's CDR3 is CASSQDFRDIHPLHF. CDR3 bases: TGCGCCAGCAGCCAAGACTTCCGAGACATTCACCCCCTCCACTTT.

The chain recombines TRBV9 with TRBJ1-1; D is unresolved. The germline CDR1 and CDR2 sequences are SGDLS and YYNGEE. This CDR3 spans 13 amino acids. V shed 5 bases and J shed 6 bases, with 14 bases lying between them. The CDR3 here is CASRRVGKAEAFF. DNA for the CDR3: TGTGCCAGCAGGCGTGTGGGGAAGGCTGAAGCTTTCTTT.

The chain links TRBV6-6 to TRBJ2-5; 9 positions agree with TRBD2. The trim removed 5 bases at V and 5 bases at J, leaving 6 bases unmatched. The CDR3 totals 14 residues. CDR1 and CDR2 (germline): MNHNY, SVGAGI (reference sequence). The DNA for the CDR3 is TGTGCCAGCAGTGGCGGGGGGGCCTACGAGACCCAGTACTTC. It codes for CASSGGGAYETQYF.

The CDR3 spells CAISDLTASGTYEQYF. The CDR3 nucleotides read TGTGCCATCAGTGACCTAACGGCTAGCGGGACCTACGAGCAGTACTTC. V gene TRBV10-3 combines with J gene TRBJ2-7; 9 nucleotides match TRBD2. The CDR3 consists of 16 residues. The germline gives CDR1 ENHRY, CDR2 SYGVKD. Trimming cost V 3 bases and J 2 bases; bases outside gene matches: 8.

The CDR3 protein is CASSLDPTGGRQGYTF. The CDR3 DNA reads TGTGCCAGCAGCTTGGACCCGACAGGGGGCCGACAAGGCTACACCTTC. The rearrangement uses TRBV5-6 and TRBJ1-2; 10 bases map to TRBD1. Trimming at V came to 0 bases and at J to 8 bases, leaving 10 bases not matched to a gene. The CDR3 runs to 16 residues. In germline, CDR1 is SGHDT, CDR2 YYEEEE.

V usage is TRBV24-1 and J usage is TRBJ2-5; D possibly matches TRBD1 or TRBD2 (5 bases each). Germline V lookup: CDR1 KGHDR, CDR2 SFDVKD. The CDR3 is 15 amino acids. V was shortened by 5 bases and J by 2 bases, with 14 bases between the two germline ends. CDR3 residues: CATSGVTGPQETQYF. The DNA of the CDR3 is TGTGCCACCAGTGGGGTTACGGGACCACAAGAGACCCAGTACTTC.

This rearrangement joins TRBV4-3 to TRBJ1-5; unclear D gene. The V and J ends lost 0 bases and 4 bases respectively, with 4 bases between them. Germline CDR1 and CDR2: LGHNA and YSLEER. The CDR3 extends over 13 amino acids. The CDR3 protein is CASSQDLNQPQHF. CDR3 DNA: TGCGCCAGCAGCCAAGATCTTAATCAGCCCCAGCATTTT.

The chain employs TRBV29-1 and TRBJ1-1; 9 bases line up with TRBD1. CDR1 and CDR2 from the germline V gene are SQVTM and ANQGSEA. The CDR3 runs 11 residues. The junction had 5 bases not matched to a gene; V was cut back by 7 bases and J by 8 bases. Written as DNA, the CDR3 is TGCAGCGCGGACAGGGGCGGCGAAGCTTTCTTT. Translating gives CSADRGGEAFF.

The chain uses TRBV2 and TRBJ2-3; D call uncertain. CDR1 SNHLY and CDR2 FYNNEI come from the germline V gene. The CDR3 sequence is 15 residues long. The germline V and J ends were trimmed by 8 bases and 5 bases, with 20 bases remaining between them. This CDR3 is CASLKSSIALDTQYF. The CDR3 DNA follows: TGTGCCAGCCTAAAAAGCTCGATAGCTCTAGATACGCAGTATTTT.

The CDR3 is CASRRQGVLENGYTF. The CDR3 nucleotides read TGTGCCAGCAGACGACAGGGGGTGTTAGAAAATGGCTACACCTTC. The chain is built from TRBV6-5 and TRBJ1-2; 9 nucleotides align to TRBD1. The V gene's germline CDR1 is MNHEY and CDR2 SVGAGI. The junction had 11 bases not matched to a gene; V was cut back by 6 bases and J by 6 bases. The CDR3 sequence is 15 residues long.

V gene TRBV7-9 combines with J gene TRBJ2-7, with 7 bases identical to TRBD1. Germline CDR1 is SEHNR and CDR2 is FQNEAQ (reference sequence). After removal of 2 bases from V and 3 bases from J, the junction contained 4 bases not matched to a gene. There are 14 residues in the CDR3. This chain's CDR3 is CASSLKGQIYEQYF. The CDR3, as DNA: TGTGCCAGCAGCTTAAAGGGACAGATCTACGAGCAGTACTTC.

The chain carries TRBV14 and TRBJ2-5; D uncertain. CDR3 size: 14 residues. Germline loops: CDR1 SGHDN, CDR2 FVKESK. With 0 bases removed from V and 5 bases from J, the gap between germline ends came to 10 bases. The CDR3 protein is CASSQDSRVETQYF. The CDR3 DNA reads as TGTGCCAGCAGCCAAGATTCACGGGTTGAGACCCAGTACTTC.

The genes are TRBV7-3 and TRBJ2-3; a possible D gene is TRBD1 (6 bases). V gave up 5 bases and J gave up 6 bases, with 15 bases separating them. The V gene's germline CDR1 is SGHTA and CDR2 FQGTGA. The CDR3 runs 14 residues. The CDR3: CASSRPDRMDTQYF. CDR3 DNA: TGTGCCAGCAGCCGACCCGACAGGATGGATACGCAGTATTTT.

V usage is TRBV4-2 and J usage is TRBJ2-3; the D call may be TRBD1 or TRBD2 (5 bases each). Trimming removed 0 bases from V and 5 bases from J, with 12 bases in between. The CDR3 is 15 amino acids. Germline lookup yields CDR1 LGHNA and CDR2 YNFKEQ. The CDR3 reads CASSQERGVVDTQYF. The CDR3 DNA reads TGTGCCAGCAGCCAAGAACGAGGGGTCGTAGATACGCAGTATTTT.

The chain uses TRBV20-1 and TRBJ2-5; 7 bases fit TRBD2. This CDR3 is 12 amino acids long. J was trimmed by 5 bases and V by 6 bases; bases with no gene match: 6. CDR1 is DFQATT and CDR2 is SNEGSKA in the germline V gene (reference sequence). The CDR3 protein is CSAKGGWETQYF. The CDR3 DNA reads TGCAGTGCCAAGGGAGGGTGGGAGACCCAGTACTTC.

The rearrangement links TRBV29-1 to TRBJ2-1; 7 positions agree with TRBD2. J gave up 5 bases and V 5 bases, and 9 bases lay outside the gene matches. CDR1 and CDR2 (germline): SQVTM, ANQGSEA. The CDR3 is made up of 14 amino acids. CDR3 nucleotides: TGCAGCGTTCGGTCTCGGGGGGAACACAATGAGCAGTTCTTC. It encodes CSVRSRGEHNEQFF.

The CDR3: CASSPQSSGQYF. CDR3 nucleotides: TGTGCCAGCAGTCCCCAGTCGTCGGGCCAGTACTTC. This chain links TRBV12-3 or TRBV12-4 with TRBJ2-5; D not resolved. Trimming shortened V by 5 bases and J by 10 bases, and 14 bases separated the two germline ends. The CDR3 runs 12 residues.

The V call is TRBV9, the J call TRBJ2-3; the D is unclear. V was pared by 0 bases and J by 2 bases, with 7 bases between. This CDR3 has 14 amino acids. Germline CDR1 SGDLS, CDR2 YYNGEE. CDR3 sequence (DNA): TGTGCCAGCAGCGTAGCCCTATCCACAGATACGCAGTATTTT. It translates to CASSVALSTDTQYF. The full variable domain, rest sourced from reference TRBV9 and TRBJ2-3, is DSGVTQTPKHLITATGQRVTLRCSPRSGDLSVYWYQQSLDQGLQFLIQYYNGEERAKGNILERFSAQQFPDLHSELNLSSLELGDSALYFCASSVALSTDTQYFGPGTRLTVL.

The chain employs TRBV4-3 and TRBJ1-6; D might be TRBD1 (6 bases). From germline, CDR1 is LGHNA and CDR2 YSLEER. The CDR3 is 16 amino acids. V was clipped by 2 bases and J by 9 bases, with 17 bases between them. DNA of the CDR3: TGCGCCAGCAGCCAAAACAGGGAGATTCGGGGTTCACCCCTCCACTTT. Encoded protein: CASSQNREIRGSPLHF.

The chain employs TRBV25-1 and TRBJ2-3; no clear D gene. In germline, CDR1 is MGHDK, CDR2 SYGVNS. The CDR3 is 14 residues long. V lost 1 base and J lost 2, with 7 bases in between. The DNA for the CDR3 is TGTGCCAGCAGTGAATTTGCTAACACAGATACGCAGTATTTT. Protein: CASSEFANTDTQYF.

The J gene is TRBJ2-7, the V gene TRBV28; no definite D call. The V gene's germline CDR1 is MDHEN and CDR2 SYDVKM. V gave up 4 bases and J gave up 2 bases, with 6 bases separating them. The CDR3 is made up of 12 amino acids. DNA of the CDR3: TGTGCCAGCAGTTCATCAGCCTACGAGCAGTACGTC. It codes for CASSSSAYEQYV.

The CDR3 region has the DNA TGCAGTGCTGGACGGCGCAATCAGCCCCAGCATTTT. This translates into CSAGRRNQPQHF. The V and J genes are TRBV20-1 and TRBJ1-5; no clear D. The germline CDR1 and CDR2 sequences are DFQATT and SNEGSKA (reference sequence). This CDR3 has 12 residues. V dropped 5 bases and J dropped 2 bases, with 7 bases sitting between them.

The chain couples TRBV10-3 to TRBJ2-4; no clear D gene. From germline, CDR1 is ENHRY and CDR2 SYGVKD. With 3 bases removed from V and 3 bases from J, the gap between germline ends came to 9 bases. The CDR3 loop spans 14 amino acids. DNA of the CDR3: TGTGCCATCAGTGATGGGGTGGTCAAAAACATTCAGTACTTC. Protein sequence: CAISDGVVKNIQYF.

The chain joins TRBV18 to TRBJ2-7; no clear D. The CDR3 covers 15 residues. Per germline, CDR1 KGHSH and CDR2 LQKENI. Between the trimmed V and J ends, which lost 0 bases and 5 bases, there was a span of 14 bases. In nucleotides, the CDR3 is TGTGCCAGCTCACCACCCCCTAGACCTGGCGACGAGCAGTACTTC. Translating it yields CASSPPPRPGDEQYF.

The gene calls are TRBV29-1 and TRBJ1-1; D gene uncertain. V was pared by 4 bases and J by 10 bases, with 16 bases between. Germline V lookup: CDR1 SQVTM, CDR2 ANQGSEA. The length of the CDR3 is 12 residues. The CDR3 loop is CSVVTGRVGAFF. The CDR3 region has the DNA TGCAGCGTTGTCACGGGGAGGGTGGGAGCTTTCTTT.

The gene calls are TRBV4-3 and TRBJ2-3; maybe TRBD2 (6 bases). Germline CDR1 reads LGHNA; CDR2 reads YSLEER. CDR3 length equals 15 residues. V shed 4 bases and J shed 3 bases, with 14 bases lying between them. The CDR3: CASSRDPGLTDTQYF. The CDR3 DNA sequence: TGCGCCAGCAGCCGAGACCCGGGACTTACAGATACGCAGTATTTT.

In DNA form, the CDR3 reads TGTGCCAGCAGCTCCATTAACTATGGCTACACCTTC. Its translation: CASSSINYGYTF. The V gene is TRBV7-2, the J gene TRBJ1-2, with D unclear. The germline gives CDR1 SGHTA, CDR2 FQGNSA. This CDR3 has 12 residues. V lost 4 bases, J lost 1 base, and 4 bases lay in between. Full variable domain (rest looked up from reference TRBV7-2 and TRBJ1-2): GAGVSQSPSNKVTEKGKDVELRCDPISGHTALYWYRQSLGQGLEFLIYFQGNSAPDKSGLPSDRFSAERTGGSVSTLTIQRTQQEDSAVYLCASSSINYGYTFGSGTRLTVV.

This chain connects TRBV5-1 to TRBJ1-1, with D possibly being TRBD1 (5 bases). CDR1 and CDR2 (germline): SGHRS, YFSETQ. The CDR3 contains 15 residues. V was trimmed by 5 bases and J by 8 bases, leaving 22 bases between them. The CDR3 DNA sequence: TGCGCCAGCAGTCAGGAGAGTCCGGGGCAGACGGAAGCTTTCTTT. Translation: CASSQESPGQTEAFF.

The CDR3 DNA reads TGCAGCGTTGTCGGCAGAAGAAACACTGAAGCTTTCTTT. Translated: CSVVGRRNTEAFF. V gene TRBV29-1 combines with J gene TRBJ1-1; D gene ambiguous. This CDR3 contains 13 residues. Germline loops: CDR1 SQVTM, CDR2 ANQGSEA. Trimming took 4 bases from V and 2 from J, leaving 11 bases between them.

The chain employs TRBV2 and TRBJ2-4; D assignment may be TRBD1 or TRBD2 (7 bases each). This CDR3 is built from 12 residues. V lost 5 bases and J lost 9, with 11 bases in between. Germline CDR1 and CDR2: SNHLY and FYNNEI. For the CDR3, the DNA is TGTGCCAGCAGTCCAGGGGGGGGCATTCAGTACTTC. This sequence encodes CASSPGGGIQYF.